This section outlines one T cell receptor beta chain sequence together with its context. The target of this receptor is not known. No base quality values were provided; no much bigger clone lies one nucleotide off. The immunoSEQ Assay, a bias-controlled multiplex PCR, was used to amplify TCRbeta CDR3 regions from genomic DNA. The authors processed their data as follows. The number of nucleated cells in each sample was estimated by amplification of reference gene primers within the assay. Sequence reads were collapsed and filtered to measure the absolute abundance of every unique TCRbeta CDR3 rearrangement. For each sample, productive Simpson clonality was calculated as the square root of Simpson's diversity index across productive rearrangements. In its TCRdb copy, this immuneACCESS table keeps in-frame sequences only and misses some clones. Where compared with another copy, unresolved V genes explain less than half of these, and the others have no known cause. V, J and clone size derive from that table, while D and trimming were established from the DNA sequence. This sample has fewer than 200,000 clones in its table, and over 75% of those were observed once. The ten largest clones take up roughly 9% of the sample.

This record comes from a study of blood T cell repertoires in COVID-19 (dated by TCRdb to 2018 to 2020). Regarding the study in general: Collaborator samples came from the United States, Italy and Spain and covered acute and convalescent phases of COVID-19. Subjects who had been exposed to COVID-19, were actively infected with it, or had recovered from it provided the deeply sampled blood TCRbeta repertoires that made up the dataset. HLA class I and class II types, where available, came from metadata supplied by the sample provider rather than from assay-based typing. Samples were obtained from the ongoing ImmuneRACE study (first 160 participants) and from over 1,000 subjects provided by 6 global collaborators. The material from the prospective study consisted of cDNA or gDNA derived from T cells, B-cell-depleted T cells, or PBMCs. Nearly every sample came with metadata listing a de-identified subject ID, COVID-19 status, age in years and sex. The repertoires were released in a freely available public database meant as a resource for research on the immune response to SARS-CoV-2.

Participants in the prospective study were aged roughly 18 to 95 years, lived in some 24 United States geographic areas, and enrolled through a virtual design. In the prospective study, participants were assigned to cohorts based on the clinical history participants reported in a screening survey and a study questionnaire. Recovered participants in ImmuneRACE Cohort 3 were defined by two consecutive negative NP/OP PCR tests, clearance by a healthcare professional, or resolution of symptoms. Each participant in the prospective study had whole blood, serum and a nasopharyngeal or oropharyngeal swab collected by mobile phlebotomists. Over a roughly 2-month period, participants in the prospective study had the option of providing additional blood draws and questionnaires. Before DNA extraction, prospective study blood samples were shipped either frozen or at room temperature. Paper-wide results and their limitations: The amount of clinical and demographic metadata varied by source and participant and was provided uncurated.

Based on the germline V gene (reference sequence), the CDR1 and CDR2 sequences are WNHNN and SYGVQD. Including the terminal cysteine and phenylalanine, the CDR3 comprises 14 residues. Just the 42-base CDR3 DNA is kept, in frame starting at base 1. At the junction V is shortened by 5 bases and J by 0 bases, with 7 bases in between. Recombination connected TRBV10-1 to TRBJ2-2; there is no confident call for the D gene. The sequence was obtained from a woman aged 18-29 years who had recovered from COVID-19. The sample consisted of PBMCs or T cells enriched from blood (not recorded which). The sequenced DNA is TGCGCCAGCAGTCTTAGCCCGAACACCGGGGAGCTGTTTTTT. This gives the protein CASSLSPNTGELFF.